In this sample, the clone carrying this T cell receptor (beta chain) turned up many times. The authors made cDNA by 5'RACE with 10-nucleotide random UMIs. In every sequencing run, more than 180 million TCR-beta sequences were generated from 15-18 subjects. TCRdb reprocessed the 5' RACE reads via MiXCR and lists one record per CDR3 protein. The sample lists some 43,000 distinct CDR3 sequences, 12% occurring once. CDR1 and CDR2 from the germline V gene are SGHRS and YFSETQ. V lost 0 bases, J lost 12 bases, and 7 bases stayed unmatched. The CDR3 sequence is 15 residues long. These data come from a study of neurological immune-mediated disorders. Noted time point: longitudinal time-point 3.

Sequenced: PBMCs. The TCR originated in a male donor with HTLV-1-associated myelopathy (HAM/TSP). The J gene is TRBJ2-1, the V gene TRBV5-1; 12 bases map to TRBD2. Here the CDR3 DNA reads TGCGCCAGCAGCTTGGTTCTAGCGGGGGGGGCCGCGCAGTTCTTC. This sequence encodes CASSLVLAGGAAQFF.